One and the same sample provided the 13 T cell receptor beta chains below, sequenced in a study of shared clonotypes between healthy human individuals. Here immunoSEQ multiplex PCR was the method, and the copy in TCRdb shows in-frame clones only, minus some. The table lists 1,400,000 or so clones, approximately 98.5% of them singletons. The sample taken for sequencing was naive CD4+ T cells sorted from blood. Stated subset: CD45RA+ positively selected. These TCRs come from a man under 40 in good health.

V and J are TRBV18 and TRBJ1-4, with D uncertain. Germline V gene data show CDR1 as KGHSH and CDR2 as LQKENI. V gave up 1 base and J gave up 4 bases, with 7 bases separating them. This CDR3 has 14 amino acids. The CDR3 nucleotides read TGTGCCAGCTCACCACGCCAGATTAATGAAAAACTGTTTTTT. The encoded protein is CASSPRQINEKLFF.

The gene calls are TRBV29-1 and TRBJ2-3; possibly TRBD2 for D (6 bases). The germline V gene encodes CDR1 SQVTM and CDR2 ANQGSEA. Trimming shortened V by 7 bases and J by 1 base, and 9 bases separated the two germline ends. There are 12 residues in the CDR3. The CDR3 DNA reads as TGCAGCGGGGGGGTTGGCACAGATACGCAGTATTTT. It is translated as CSGGVGTDTQYF.

A single count supports this clone. The chain couples TRBV5-1 to TRBJ2-7; 11 positions match TRBD2. Trimming at V came to 8 bases and at J to 1 base, leaving 5 bases not matched to a gene. CDR3 size: 14 residues. Germline V lookup: CDR1 SGHRS, CDR2 YFSETQ. The CDR3 DNA sequence: TGCGCCAGTACTAGCGGGAGCGTTTCCTACGAGCAGTACTTC. Translation: CASTSGSVSYEQYF.

The chain is built from TRBV5-6 and TRBJ1-4; 10 positions agree with TRBD1. V dropped 2 bases and J dropped 7; count of bases not matched to a gene: 5. The CDR3 spans 15 residues. The germline V gene encodes CDR1 SGHDT and CDR2 YYEEEE. The CDR3 nucleotides read TGTGCCAGCAGCTTTGTCCGGGACAGGGGTGAAAAACTGTTTTTT. This translates into CASSFVRDRGEKLFF. Filled out from reference TRBV5-6 and TRBJ1-4, the complete variable domain reads DAGVTQSPTHLIKTRGQQVTLRCSPKSGHDTVSWYQQALGQGPQFIFQYYEEEERQRGNFPDRFSGHQFPNYSSELNVNALLLGDSALYLCASSFVRDRGEKLFFGSGTQLSVL.

V and J are TRBV5-8 and TRBJ1-2, with D uncertain. Germline V gene lookup returns CDR1 SGHTS and CDR2 YDEGEE. V was clipped by 2 bases and J by 7 bases, with 18 bases between them. The CDR3 contains 15 residues. In DNA, the CDR3 is TGTGCCAGCAGCTTTGTTTTTCGTTCGGAGCGTGGCTACACCTTC. It codes for CASSFVFRSERGYTF.

This sequence joins TRBV19 and TRBJ2-1, with D possibly matching TRBD1 (5 bases). The CDR3 totals 13 residues. Deletions cut 3 bases from V and 7 bases from J, with 10 bases between. Looked up from germline, CDR1 is LNHDA and CDR2 is SQIVND (reference sequence). CDR3 nucleotide sequence: TGTGCCAGTAGTATTTTACAGGCGAATGAGCAGTTCTTC. Translating gives CASSILQANEQFF.

The chain employs TRBV29-1 and TRBJ1-2; TRBD1 might be the D (6 bases). The CDR3 runs 12 residues. The V end lost 7 bases, the J end lost 8 bases, and 17 bases lay between the germline ends. The germline V gene encodes CDR1 SQVTM and CDR2 ANQGSEA. CDR3 DNA: TGCAGCGCGAGGGTAAACAGGGACGGCTACACCTTC. It is translated as CSARVNRDGYTF.

CDR3 sequence (DNA): TGCGCCAGCAGCCAAGAACCTAGCGGGAGGGCCTTGGATACGCAGTATTTT. Its protein product is CASSQEPSGRALDTQYF. V is TRBV4-1 and J is TRBJ2-3; 12 bases are a match to TRBD2. Trimming at V came to 0 bases and at J to 6 bases, leaving 7 bases not matched to a gene. The CDR3 length is 17 residues. The germline gives CDR1 MGHRA, CDR2 YSYEKL.

The V call is TRBV14, the J call TRBJ2-7; D not resolved. This CDR3 has 14 amino acids. V was pared by 1 base and J by 9 bases, with 16 bases between. Germline V gene sequence: CDR1 SGHDN, CDR2 FVKESK. The CDR3 region is CASSQASLPRRQYF. The CDR3 DNA reads TGTGCCAGCAGCCAAGCCTCTCTACCGAGGCGGCAGTACTTC.

V and J are TRBV10-3 and TRBJ1-2; D is unresolved. Germline CDR1 reads ENHRY; CDR2 reads SYGVKD. Trimming stripped 7 bases from V and 7 bases from J, with 22 bases between. The CDR3 is 15 residues long. CDR3 loop: CAITSELSASAGYTF. The CDR3 nucleotides are TGTGCCATCACCTCAGAGTTGTCTGCTTCCGCTGGCTACACCTTC.

This clone was seen just once. The J gene is TRBJ2-5, the V gene TRBV11-2; 7 bases agree with TRBD2. This CDR3 spans 17 amino acids. V lost 1 base to trimming and J lost 1 base; unmatched junction nucleotides: 9. Germline-derived CDR1 and CDR2 are SGHAT and FQNNGV. CDR3 nucleotide sequence: TGTGCCAGCAGCTTAGGCAGGGCACTAGCGTTCCAAGAGACCCAGTACTTC. It encodes CASSLGRALAFQETQYF.

The chain recombines TRBV11-2 with TRBJ1-2; D gene ambiguous. The length of the CDR3 is 14 residues. Trimming removed 5 bases from V and 3 bases from J, with 13 bases in between. Germline V lookup: CDR1 SGHAT, CDR2 FQNNGV. The CDR3 DNA follows: TGTGCCAGCAGCCGAAGCTGGGGTGACTATGGCTACACCTTC. Protein: CASSRSWGDYGYTF. Filled out from reference TRBV11-2 and TRBJ1-2, the complete variable domain reads EAGVAQSPRYKIIEKRQSVAFWCNPISGHATLYWYQQILGQGPKLLIQFQNNGVVDDSQLPKDRFSAERLKGVDSTLKIQPAKLEDSAVYLCASSRSWGDYGYTFGSGTRLTVV.

This clone is a singleton in its sample. The chain employs TRBV27 and TRBJ2-7, with a tentative D call TRBD2 (5 bases). The germline V and J ends were trimmed by 6 bases and 3 bases, with 15 bases remaining between them. This CDR3 region has 14 residues. Germline CDR1 reads MNHEY; CDR2 reads SMNVEV (reference sequence). CDR3 in amino acids: CASRRLAALYEQYF. For the CDR3, the DNA is TGTGCCAGCAGGAGGCTAGCCGCACTCTACGAGCAGTACTTC.